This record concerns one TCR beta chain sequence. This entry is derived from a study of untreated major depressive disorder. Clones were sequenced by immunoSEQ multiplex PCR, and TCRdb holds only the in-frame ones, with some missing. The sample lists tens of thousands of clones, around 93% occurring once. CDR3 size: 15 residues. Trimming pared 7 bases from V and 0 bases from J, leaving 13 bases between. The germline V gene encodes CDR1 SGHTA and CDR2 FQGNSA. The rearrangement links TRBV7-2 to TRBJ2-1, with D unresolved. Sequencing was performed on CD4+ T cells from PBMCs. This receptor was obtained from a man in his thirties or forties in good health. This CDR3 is CASKKDPSSYNEQFF. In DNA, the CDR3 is TGTGCCAGCAAGAAGGATCCTAGCTCCTACAATGAGCAGTTCTTC.